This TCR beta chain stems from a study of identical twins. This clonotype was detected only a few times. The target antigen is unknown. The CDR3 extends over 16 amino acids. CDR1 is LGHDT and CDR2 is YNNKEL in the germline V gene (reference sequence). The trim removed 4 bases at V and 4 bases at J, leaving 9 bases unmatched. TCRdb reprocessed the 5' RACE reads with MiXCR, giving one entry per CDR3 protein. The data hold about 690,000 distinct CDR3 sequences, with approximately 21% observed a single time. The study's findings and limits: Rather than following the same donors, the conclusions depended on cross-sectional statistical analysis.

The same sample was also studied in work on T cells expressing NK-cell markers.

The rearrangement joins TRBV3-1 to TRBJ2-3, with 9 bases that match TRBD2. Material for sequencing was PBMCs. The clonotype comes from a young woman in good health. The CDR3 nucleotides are TGTGCCAGCAGCCCCCCGTCTAGCGGGGAGGCAGATACGCAGTATTTT. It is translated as CASSPPSSGEADTQYF.